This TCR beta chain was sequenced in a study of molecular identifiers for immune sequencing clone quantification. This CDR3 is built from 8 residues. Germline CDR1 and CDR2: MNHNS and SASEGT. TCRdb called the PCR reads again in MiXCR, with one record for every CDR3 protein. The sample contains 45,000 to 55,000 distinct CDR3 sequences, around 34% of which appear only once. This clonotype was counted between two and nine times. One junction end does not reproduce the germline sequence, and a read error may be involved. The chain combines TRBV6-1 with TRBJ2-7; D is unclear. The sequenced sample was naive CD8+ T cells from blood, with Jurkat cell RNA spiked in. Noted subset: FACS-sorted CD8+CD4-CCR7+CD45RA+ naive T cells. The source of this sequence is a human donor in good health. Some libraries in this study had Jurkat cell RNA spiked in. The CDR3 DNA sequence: TGTGCCAGCTTCCCCACCGGGTTC. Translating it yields CASFPTGF.